This T cell receptor beta chain emerged from a study of T cells in women clearing cervical HPV infection. About the research overall: With HLA typing for only a few women, HLA confounding remains possible. The study's findings and limits: TRBV6-7 abundance was lower in cases than controls (roughly 0.11% versus 0.16%).

Per the germline V gene, CDR1 is SGHVS and CDR2 is FQNEAQ. This CDR3 is 16 amino acids long. Losses at the gene ends were 2 bases for V and 4 bases for J; bases not matched to a gene: 10. As to this clone: Its matching antigen is unknown. The CDR3 is cut off 3 residues early in the read; its end comes from the germline J gene.

The table came from immunoSEQ multiplex PCR; TCRdb's copy has only in-frame clones and leaves some out. This table holds approximately 23,000 clones. Each participant carried one incident cervical HPV16 infection only. This clonotype originated in a woman aged 18-70 years with a cervical HPV16 infection that either progressed to CIN3+ or cleared (not recorded which). The sample comprised blood buffy coat. The chain carries TRBV7-8 and TRBJ1-2; the match to TRBD1 covers 7 bases. The CDR3 loop reads CASSLRGPGQTYGYTF. The part of the CDR3 DNA that was read is TGTGCCAGCAGCTTAAGGGGCCCGGGACAGACCTATGGC.